Below, one T cell receptor beta chain is given with its context. J was trimmed by 6 bases and V by 3 bases; bases with no gene match: 13. The CDR3 spans 19 residues. The germline CDR1 and CDR2 sequences are SGHDN and FVKESK. TCRdb keeps only in-frame clones here, not all; method: immunoSEQ multiplex PCR. The table shows approximately 160,000 clones, with roughly 92% occurring only once. This sample stems from a study of control samples from healthy donors and cancer patients. The chain combines TRBV14 with TRBJ2-1; TRBD2 matches at 14 bases. The sequenced sample was blood. This TCR was sampled from a woman aged 25 to 45 in good health. The CDR3 loop is CASSHRGFGTSGRVNEQFF. The CDR3 DNA is TGTGCCAGCAGCCATCGGGGGTTTGGGACTAGCGGGAGAGTCAATGAGCAGTTCTTC.